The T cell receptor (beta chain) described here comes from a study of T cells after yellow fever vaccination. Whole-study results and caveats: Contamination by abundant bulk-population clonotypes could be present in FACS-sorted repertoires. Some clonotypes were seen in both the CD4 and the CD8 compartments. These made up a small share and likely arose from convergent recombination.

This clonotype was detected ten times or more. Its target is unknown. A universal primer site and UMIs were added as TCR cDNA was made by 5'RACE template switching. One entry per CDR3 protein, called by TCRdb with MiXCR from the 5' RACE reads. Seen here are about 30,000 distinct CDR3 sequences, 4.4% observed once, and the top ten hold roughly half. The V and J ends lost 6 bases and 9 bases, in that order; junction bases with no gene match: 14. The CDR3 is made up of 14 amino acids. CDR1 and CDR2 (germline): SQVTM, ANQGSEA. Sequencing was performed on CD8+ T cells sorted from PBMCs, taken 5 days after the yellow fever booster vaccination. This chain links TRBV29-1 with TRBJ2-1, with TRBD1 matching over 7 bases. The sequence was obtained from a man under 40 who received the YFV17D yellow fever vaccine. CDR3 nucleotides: TGCAGCGTAGCCGGGACAGTCCCACCACTTGAGCAGTTCTTC. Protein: CSVAGTVPPLEQFF.